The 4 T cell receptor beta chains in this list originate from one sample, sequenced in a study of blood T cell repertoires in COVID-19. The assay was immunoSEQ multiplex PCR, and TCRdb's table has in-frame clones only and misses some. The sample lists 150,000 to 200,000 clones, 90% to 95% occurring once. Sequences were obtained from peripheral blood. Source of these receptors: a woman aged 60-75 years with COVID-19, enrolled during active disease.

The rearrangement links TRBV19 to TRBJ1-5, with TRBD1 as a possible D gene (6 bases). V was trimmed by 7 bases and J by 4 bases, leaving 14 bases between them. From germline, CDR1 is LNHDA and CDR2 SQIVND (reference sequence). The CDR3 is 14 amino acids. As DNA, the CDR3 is TGTGCCAGTACCCTTCAGGGGCCGAATCAGCCCCAGCATTTT. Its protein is CASTLQGPNQPQHF.

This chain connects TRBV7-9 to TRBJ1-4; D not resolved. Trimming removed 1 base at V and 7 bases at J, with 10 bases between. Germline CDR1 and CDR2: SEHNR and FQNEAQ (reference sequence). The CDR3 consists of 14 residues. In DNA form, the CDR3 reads TGTGCCAGCAGCTTAGAAGTCGGCGGTGAAAAACTGTTTTTT. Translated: CASSLEVGGEKLFF.

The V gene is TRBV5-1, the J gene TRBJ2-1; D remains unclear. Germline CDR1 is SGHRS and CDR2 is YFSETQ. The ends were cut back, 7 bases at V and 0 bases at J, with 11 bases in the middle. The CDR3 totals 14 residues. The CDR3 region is CASRVGSSYNEQFF. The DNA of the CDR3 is TGCGCCAGCCGGGTTGGTAGCTCCTACAATGAGCAGTTCTTC. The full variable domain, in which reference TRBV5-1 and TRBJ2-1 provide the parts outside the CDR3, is KAGVTQTPRYLIKTRGQQVTLSCSPISGHRSVSWYQQTPGQGLQFLFEYFSETQRNKGNFPGRFSGRQFSNSRSEMNVSTLELGDSALYLCASRVGSSYNEQFFGPGTRLTVL.

The DNA of the CDR3 is TGTGCCAGCAGGATTGGAGTACGTGAAAAACTGTTTTTT. As protein: CASRIGVREKLFF. The V call is TRBV2, the J call TRBJ1-4; D uncertain. V gave up 6 bases and J gave up 7 bases, with 12 bases separating them. This CDR3 contains 13 residues. Germline V CDR1 and CDR2: SNHLY, FYNNEI.